This T cell receptor (beta chain) was obtained from a study of blood T cell repertoires in COVID-19. Turning to the study itself: Sample material is recorded as cDNA or gDNA derived from T cells, B-cell-depleted T cells, or PBMCs.

Authors' processing steps: Estimates of nucleated cell counts were drawn from the amplification of reference gene primers. Sequencing was performed with immunoSEQ multiplex PCR; in TCRdb, only in-frame clones are kept and a portion is missing. V, J and clone size are taken as reported in that table, and D and trimming were inferred from the DNA itself. Counted here are about 85,000 clones, around nine tenths occurring once; the ten biggest clones make up 4.8%. The CDR3 is made up of 14 amino acids. The germline gives CDR1 MNHEY, CDR2 SVGAGI. Between the trimmed V and J ends, which lost 8 bases and 0 bases, there was a span of 14 bases.

V usage is TRBV6-5 and J usage is TRBJ2-7; possibly TRBD2 for D (5 bases). The TCR comes from a woman of 80 years or more with acute or convalescent COVID-19. Sequenced material: peripheral blood. DNA for the CDR3: TGTGCCAGCTCCCAGAGGGAGAGCTCCTACGAGCAGTACTTC. It is translated as CASSQRESSYEQYF.